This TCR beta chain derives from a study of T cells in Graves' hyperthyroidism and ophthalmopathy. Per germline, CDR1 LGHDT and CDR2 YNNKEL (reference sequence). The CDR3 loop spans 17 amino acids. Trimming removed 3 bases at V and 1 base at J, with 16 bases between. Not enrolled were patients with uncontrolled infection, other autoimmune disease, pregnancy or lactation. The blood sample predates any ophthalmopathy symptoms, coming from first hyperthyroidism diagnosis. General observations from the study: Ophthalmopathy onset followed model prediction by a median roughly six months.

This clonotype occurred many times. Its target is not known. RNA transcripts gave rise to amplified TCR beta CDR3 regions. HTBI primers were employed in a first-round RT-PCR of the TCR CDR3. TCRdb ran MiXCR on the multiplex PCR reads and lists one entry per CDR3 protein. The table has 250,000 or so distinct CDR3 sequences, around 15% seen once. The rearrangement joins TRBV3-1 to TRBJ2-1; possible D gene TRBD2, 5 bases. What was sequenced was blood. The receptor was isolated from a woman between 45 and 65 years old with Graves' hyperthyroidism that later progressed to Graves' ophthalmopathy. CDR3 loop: CASSHLTSGLSYNEQFF. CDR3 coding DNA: TGTGCCAGCAGCCACTTAACAAGCGGTTTATCCTACAATGAGCAGTTCTTC.